This T cell receptor (beta chain) emerged from a study of cytomegalovirus exposure and HLA in healthy donors. This clone was detected a few times. What it binds is unknown. Germline V CDR1 and CDR2: KGHSH, LQKENI. The V and J ends lost 6 bases and 0 bases respectively, with 10 bases between them. CDR3 length: 14 amino acids. Findings of the study overall: The authors later linked a missense DCLRE1C variant to TCR beta V- and J-gene trimming. Previously analyzed data showed that most TCR beta V segments were productive at a frequency of about 87% or about 30%. There were fewer than 200 TCR beta chains listed as cytomegalovirus-associated.

It was with 60 Vbeta and 13 Jbeta primers that the PCR ran. TCRdb's copy holds only in-frame clones and misses some; the assay was immunoSEQ multiplex PCR. The sample has roughly 130,000 clones; around 67% are singletons. The V and J genes are TRBV18 and TRBJ2-3; tentatively, D is TRBD2 (5 bases). The clonotype originates from a man aged 18 to 30 in good health and CMV-seropositive. Sequenced material: PBMCs. This CDR3 is CASSLGRSTDTQYF. Here the CDR3 DNA reads TGTGCCAGCTCCCTTGGGAGAAGCACAGATACGCAGTATTTT. The entire variable domain, with the rest obtained from reference TRBV18 and TRBJ2-3, is as follows: NAGVMQNPRHLVRRRGQEARLRCSPMKGHSHVYWYRQLPEEGLKFMVYLQKENIIDESGMPKERFSAEFPKEGPSILRIQQVVRGDSAAYFCASSLGRSTDTQYFGPGTRLTVL.